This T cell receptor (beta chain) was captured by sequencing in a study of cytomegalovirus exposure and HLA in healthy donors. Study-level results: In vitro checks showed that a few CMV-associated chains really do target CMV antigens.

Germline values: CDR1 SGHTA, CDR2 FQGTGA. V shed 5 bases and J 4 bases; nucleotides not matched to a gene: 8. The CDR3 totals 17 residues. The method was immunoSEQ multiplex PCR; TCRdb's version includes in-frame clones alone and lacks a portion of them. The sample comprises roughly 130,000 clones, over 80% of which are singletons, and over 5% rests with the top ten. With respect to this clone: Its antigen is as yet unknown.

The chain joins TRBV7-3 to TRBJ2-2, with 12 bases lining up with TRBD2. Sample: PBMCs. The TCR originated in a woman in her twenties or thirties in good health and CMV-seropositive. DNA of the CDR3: TGTGCCAGCAGCCCCGGACTAGCGGGAAAGCCCACCGGGGAGCTGTTTTTT. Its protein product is CASSPGLAGKPTGELFF. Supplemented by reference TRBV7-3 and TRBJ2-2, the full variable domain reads GAGVSQTPSNKVTEKGKYVELRCDPISGHTALYWYRQSLGQGPEFLIYFQGTGAADDSGLPNDRFFAVRPEGSVSTLKIQRTERGDSAVYLCASSPGLAGKPTGELFFGEGSRLTVL.